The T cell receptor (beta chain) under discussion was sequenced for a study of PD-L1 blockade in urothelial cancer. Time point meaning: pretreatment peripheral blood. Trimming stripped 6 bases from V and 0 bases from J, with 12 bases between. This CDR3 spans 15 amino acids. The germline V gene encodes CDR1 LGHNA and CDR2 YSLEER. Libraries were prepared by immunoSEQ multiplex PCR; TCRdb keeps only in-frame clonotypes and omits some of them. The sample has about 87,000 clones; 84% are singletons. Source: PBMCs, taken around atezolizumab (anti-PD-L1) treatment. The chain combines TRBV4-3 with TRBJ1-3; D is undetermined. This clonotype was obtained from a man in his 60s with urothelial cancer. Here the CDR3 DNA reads TGCGCCAGCAGAGAGTCGGCAGGCTCTGGAAACACCATATATTTT. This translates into CASRESAGSGNTIYF.